These T cell receptor beta chains were read from a single sample in a study of T-cell reconstitution after alpha-beta-depleted transplantation in children. TCRdb re-called the PCR reads through MiXCR, storing one row per CDR3 protein. The sample holds about 480,000 distinct CDR3 sequences; 12% are singletons and the top ten take over 5.5%. Material: PBMCs from the stem cell graft donor, obtained from the stem cell graft. The source is a human donor who donated a stem cell graft to a child with combined immunodeficiency. CDR3s include the opening cysteine and the closing phenylalanine or tryptophan. The D gene is left open where the match is weak. Size values are once, few and many counts, or a class for expanded clones, and some rows have none.

len: 15; v_gene: TRBV12-3/TRBV12-4; abundance: NA; j_gene: TRBJ1-1; d_gene: NA; CDR3nt: TGTGCCAGCAGTCCTTCTGGGGCCTCGAACACTGAAGCTTTCTTT; CDR3aa: CASSPSGASNTEAFF
len: 12; v_gene: TRBV5-1; abundance: NA; j_gene: TRBJ2-7; d_gene: TRBD1; CDR3nt: TGCGCCAGCAGCTATGACAGGGCGGAGCAGTACTTC; CDR3aa: CASSYDRAEQYF
len: 16; v_gene: TRBV7-2; abundance: many; j_gene: TRBJ2-3; d_gene: NA; CDR3nt: TGTGCCAGCAGCTTATACCACCTGACTAGCACAGATACGCAGTATTTT; CDR3aa: CASSLYHLTSTDTQYF
len: 16; v_gene: TRBV7-9; abundance: NA; j_gene: TRBJ1-4; d_gene: NA; CDR3nt: TGTGCCAGCAGGTCGTCCATTCGGCGGGATAATGAAAAACTGTTTTTT; CDR3aa: CASRSSIRRDNEKLFF
len: 16; v_gene: TRBV12-3/TRBV12-4; abundance: few; j_gene: TRBJ2-3; d_gene: NA; CDR3nt: TGTGCCAGCAGTGCTGGACTATCTCGGGGATGGGATACGCAGTATTTT; CDR3aa: CASSAGLSRGWDTQYF
len: 12; v_gene: TRBV27; abundance: NA; j_gene: TRBJ2-7; d_gene: NA; CDR3nt: TGTGCCAGCAGTGGCGCGGGGTCCGAGCAGTACTTC; CDR3aa: CASSGAGSEQYF
len: 13; v_gene: TRBV5-1; abundance: many; j_gene: TRBJ2-7; d_gene: NA; CDR3nt: TGCGCCAGCAGCTTGGATCAGGGTCCCGAGCAGTACTTC; CDR3aa: CASSLDQGPEQYF
len: 17; v_gene: TRBV7-6; abundance: NA; j_gene: TRBJ2-7; d_gene: TRBD1; CDR3nt: TGTGCCAGCAGCTTAGGCCGAAGGTTAACAGGGGACCACGAGCAGTACTTC; CDR3aa: CASSLGRRLTGDHEQYF
len: 17; v_gene: TRBV29-1; abundance: many; j_gene: TRBJ2-2; d_gene: NA; CDR3nt: TGCAGCGCCCTCCCACGATGGACGGGAACGAACACCGGGGAGCTGTTTTTT; CDR3aa: CSALPRWTGTNTGELFF
len: 13; v_gene: TRBV5-5; abundance: NA; j_gene: TRBJ2-5; d_gene: TRBD2; CDR3nt: TGTGCCGGGGGTAGCGGGAATGGGGAGACCCAGTACTTC; CDR3aa: CAGGSGNGETQYF
len: 9; v_gene: TRBV5-1; abundance: few; j_gene: TRBJ1-1; d_gene: NA; CDR3nt: TGCGCCAGCTGGGGTGAAGCTTTCTTT; CDR3aa: CASWGEAFF
len: 16; v_gene: TRBV5-4; abundance: few; j_gene: TRBJ1-1; d_gene: TRBD1; CDR3nt: TGTGCCAGCAGCCTCCGTCCATCAGGGGGCTGGACTGAAGCTTTCTTT; CDR3aa: CASSLRPSGGWTEAFF
len: 14; v_gene: TRBV24-1; abundance: NA; j_gene: TRBJ1-2; d_gene: TRBD1; CDR3nt: TGTGCCACCAGTGACGCCCAGGGGGCGGGAGGCTACACCTTC; CDR3aa: CATSDAQGAGGYTF